What follows describes a single T cell receptor beta chain. This record comes from a study of blood T cell repertoires in COVID-19. For the study at large: COVID-19 samples, acute and convalescent, were from the United States, Italy and Spain.

How the authors handled the data: Amplified reference gene primers provided the basis for estimating nucleated cell counts. Sequencing used immunoSEQ multiplex PCR; TCRdb keeps in-frame clones, though not all of them. V, J and clone size are taken as reported in that table, and D and trimming were inferred from the DNA itself. Among approximately 230,000 clones listed, under 90% were seen once. CDR1 is LNHDA and CDR2 is SQIVND in the germline V gene (reference sequence). CDR3 length: 13 amino acids. Trimming pared 6 bases from V and 3 bases from J, leaving 10 bases between. This TCR came from a man aged 40-50 years who had recovered from COVID-19. Material: PBMCs or T cells enriched from blood (not recorded which). This chain uses TRBV19 with TRBJ2-3; D might be TRBD2 (5 bases). The CDR3 DNA follows: TGTGCCAGTAGAGTGGGAGTGACAGATACGCAGTATTTT. Amino acids: CASRVGVTDTQYF.